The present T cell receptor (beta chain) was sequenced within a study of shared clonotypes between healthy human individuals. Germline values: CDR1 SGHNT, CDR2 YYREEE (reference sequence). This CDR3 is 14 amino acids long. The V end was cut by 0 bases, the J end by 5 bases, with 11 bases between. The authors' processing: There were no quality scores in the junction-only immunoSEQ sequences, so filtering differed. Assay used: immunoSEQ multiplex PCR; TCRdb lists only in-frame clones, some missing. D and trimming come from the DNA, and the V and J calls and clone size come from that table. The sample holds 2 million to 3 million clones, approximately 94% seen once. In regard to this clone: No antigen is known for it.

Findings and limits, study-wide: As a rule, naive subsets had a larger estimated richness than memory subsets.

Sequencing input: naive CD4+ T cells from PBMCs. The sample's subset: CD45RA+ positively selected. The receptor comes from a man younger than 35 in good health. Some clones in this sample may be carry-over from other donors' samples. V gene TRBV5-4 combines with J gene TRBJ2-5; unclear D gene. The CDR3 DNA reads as TGTGCCAGCAGCTTGGCCGTGGGTGGTGAGACCCAGTACTTC. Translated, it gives CASSLAVGGETQYF.